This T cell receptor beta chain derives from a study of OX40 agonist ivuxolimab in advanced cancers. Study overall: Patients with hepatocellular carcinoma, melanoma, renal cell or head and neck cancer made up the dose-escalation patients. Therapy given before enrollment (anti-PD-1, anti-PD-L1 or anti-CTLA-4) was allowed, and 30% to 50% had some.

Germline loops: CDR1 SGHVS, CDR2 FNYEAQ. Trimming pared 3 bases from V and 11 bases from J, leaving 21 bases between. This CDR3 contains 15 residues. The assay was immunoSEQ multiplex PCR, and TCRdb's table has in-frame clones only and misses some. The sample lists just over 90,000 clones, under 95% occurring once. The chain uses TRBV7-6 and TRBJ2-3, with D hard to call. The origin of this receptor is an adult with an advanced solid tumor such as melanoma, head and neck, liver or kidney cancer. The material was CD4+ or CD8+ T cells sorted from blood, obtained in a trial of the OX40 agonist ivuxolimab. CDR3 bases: TGTGCCAGCAGCTTGAGTCAGACCAAACTGGATGGGCAGTATTTT. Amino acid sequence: CASSLSQTKLDGQYF.